This T cell receptor (beta chain) emerged from a study of blood T cell repertoires in COVID-19. The overall study: The study drew acute and convalescent COVID-19 samples from the United States, Italy and Spain. The analysed material was cDNA or gDNA that came from T cells, B-cell-depleted T cells, or PBMCs.

V was clipped by 3 bases and J by 1 base; unmatched bases: 6. The CDR3 contains 16 residues. From germline, CDR1 is KGHDR and CDR2 SFDVKD. In the authors' methods: Nucleated cell counts were estimated from reference gene primer amplification. Repertoires were generated with immunoSEQ multiplex PCR, while TCRdb's copy carries only in-frame clones and drops some. V and J calls and clone size are those listed in that table; D and trimming were worked out from the DNA. The sample lists roughly 190,000 clones, around 83% occurring once. The chain links TRBV24-1 to TRBJ2-3; 7 positions agree with TRBD1. Sequencing was carried out using peripheral blood. This TCR was recovered from a man aged 50 to 60 with active or convalescent COVID-19. The CDR3 nucleotides read TGTGCCACCAGTGATCCGATTGGACAGGGCACAGATACGCAGTATTTT. It encodes CATSDPIGQGTDTQYF.